This TCR beta chain was recorded in a study of cytomegalovirus exposure and HLA in healthy donors. A single count supports this clone. Its specificity is not known. The same CDR3 can be traced to other DNA sequences in this sample. Among the donors, all were healthy bone marrow donors. CDR1 and CDR2 from the germline V gene are SGHVS and FQNEAQ. The CDR3 totals 16 residues. V lost 2 bases, J lost 3 bases, and 4 bases stayed unmatched. Researchers ran the PCR with 60 Vbeta and 13 Jbeta primers. Produced via immunoSEQ multiplex PCR; TCRdb's table is partial and in-frame only. The sample has 85,000 to 130,000 clones; roughly four fifths are singletons. General study points: Later analysis associated a missense DCLRE1C variant with TCR beta V- and J-gene trimming. TCR beta chains associated with HLA were, in a later analysis, more clonally expanded than equally common others. Common viral pathogens (according to a later analysis) appeared linked to several of the most significant clusters.

Sample: PBMCs. The sequence was collected from a male donor in good health and CMV-seropositive. The V gene is TRBV7-8, the J gene TRBJ2-2; 9 bases align to TRBD2. For the CDR3, the DNA is TGTGCCAGCAGCTTAACAAGCGGGGGGTACACCGGGGAGCTGTTTTTT. Its protein is CASSLTSGGYTGELFF.